The present entry profiles one TCR beta chain with its context. Only in-frame clones appear in the TCRdb table, and some are missing; sequencing was by immunoSEQ multiplex PCR. The top ten hold 6% to 7% of the sample, which has approximately 300,000 clones, approximately 90% seen once. V was clipped by 4 bases and J by 4 bases, with 11 bases between them. CDR1 is MNHNY, CDR2 SVGAGI, per germline (reference sequence). This CDR3 has 15 residues. The data derive from a study of blood T cell repertoires in COVID-19. This TCR came from a woman aged 25 to 45 with COVID-19, enrolled during active disease. The sequencing sample was made of peripheral blood. This sequence joins TRBV6-6 and TRBJ2-6; possibly TRBD1 for D (5 bases). The CDR3 sequence is CASSSQGGGANVLTF. CDR3 in DNA: TGTGCCAGCAGTTCGCAGGGTGGCGGGGCCAACGTCCTGACTTTC.